Here is one T cell receptor beta chain with its context. These data come from a study of blood T cell repertoires in COVID-19. Across the study: Samples representing acute and convalescent COVID-19 were sourced from the United States, Italy and Spain. Sample material is recorded as cDNA or gDNA derived from T cells, B-cell-depleted T cells, or PBMCs.

Per the germline V gene, CDR1 is ENHRY and CDR2 is SYGVKD. CDR3 length: 12 amino acids. V was clipped by 10 bases and J by 3 bases, with 13 bases between them. Produced via immunoSEQ multiplex PCR; TCRdb's table is partial and in-frame only. The sample contains under 450,000 clones, roughly nine tenths of which appear only once. The sequence came from a woman aged 40 to 49 who had been exposed to COVID-19. This chain connects TRBV10-3 to TRBJ2-7, with D possibly matching TRBD1 (8 bases). The sample taken for sequencing was PBMCs or T cells enriched from blood (not recorded which). CDR3 bases: TGTGCCAGCAACAGGGGGGGCTACGAGCAGTACTTC. This translates into CASNRGGYEQYF.